This T cell receptor (beta chain) was retrieved from a study of breast tumors, draining lymph nodes, adjacent tissues. Study-wide points: Compared with lymph nodes, tumors were less diverse; compared with nontumor tissue, more. Findings are consistent with lymph node origin and intratumoral expansion of most tumor T cells. Luminal-like breast cancer showed significantly higher tumor–nontumor repertoire similarity than basal-like.

One entry per CDR3 protein, called by TCRdb with MiXCR from the multiplex PCR reads. The sample records about 100,000 distinct CDR3 sequences, 21% being singletons. The CDR3 length is 14 residues. The ends were cut back, 8 bases at V and 4 bases at J, with 15 bases in the middle. This clonotype has at least ten counts. The antigen remains unidentified. Breast cancer patients provided tissue from their axillary draining lymph nodes. The chain has TRBV12-3 or TRBV12-4 and TRBJ1-5; D possibly corresponds to TRBD1 (5 bases). The clonotype was recovered from a female donor with breast cancer. Some clones in this sample may be carry-over from other donors' samples. Source material: axillary lymph node tissue. The CDR3 is CASVAAGINQPQHF. CDR3 DNA sequence: TGTGCCAGCGTGGCTGCAGGGATTAATCAGCCCCAGCATTTT.